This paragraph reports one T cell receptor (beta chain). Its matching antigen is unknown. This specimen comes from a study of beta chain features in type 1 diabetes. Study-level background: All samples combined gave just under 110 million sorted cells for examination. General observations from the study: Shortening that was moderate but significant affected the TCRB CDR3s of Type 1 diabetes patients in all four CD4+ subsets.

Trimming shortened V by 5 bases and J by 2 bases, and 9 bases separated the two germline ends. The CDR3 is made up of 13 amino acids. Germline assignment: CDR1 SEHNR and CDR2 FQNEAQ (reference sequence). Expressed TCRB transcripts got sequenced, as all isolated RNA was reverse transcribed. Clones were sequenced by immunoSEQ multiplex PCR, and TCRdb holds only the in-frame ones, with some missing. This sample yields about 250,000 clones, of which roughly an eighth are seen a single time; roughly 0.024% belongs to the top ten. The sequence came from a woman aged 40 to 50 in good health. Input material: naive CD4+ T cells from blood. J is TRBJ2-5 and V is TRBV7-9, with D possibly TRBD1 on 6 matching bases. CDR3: CASSRTEQETQYF. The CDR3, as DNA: TGTGCCAGCAGCCGGACAGAACAAGAGACCCAGTACTTC.